The T cell receptor (beta chain) described here comes from a study of T-cell memory formation after mild COVID-19 (dated by TCRdb to about 2021). As for the study more broadly: TCR sequence clusters from the two donors were largely donor specific. The cohort comprised two young, previously healthy adult volunteers, one female and one male. Longitudinal TCRalpha and TCRbeta repertoire sequencing tracked T-cell clones expanding and contracting after mild COVID-19 in two donors. Study-level results and caveats: From day 15 to 85, contracting clones showed balanced CD4/CD8 phenotypes, whereas a second wave of clones that expanded from day 15 to 37 leaned towards CD4+. SARS-CoV-2 specificity of the second-wave clones peaking on day 37 was not confirmed. Only two mild cases were covered by the study, and larger cohorts that include severe cases with pre-infection samples were considered necessary. Contracting CD4+ clones appeared mostly in the CM and EM memory subsets, whereas CD8+ clones were enriched in EMRA. Some responding clones were detected in pre-infection memory, which suggested that pre-existing cross-reactive memory T cells had joined the SARS-CoV-2 response.

The junction carries 15 bases between V and J, which are trimmed by 0 bases and 1 base respectively. The CDR3 holds 18 amino acids from the cysteine to the phenylalanine. Solely the CDR3 DNA is kept, with 54 bases framed from the first base. Looking up the germline V gene yields CDR1 MGHRA and CDR2 YSYEKL. Ficoll-Paque density gradient centrifugation was the method used to isolate PBMCs. Instrument used: Illumina NovaSeq 6000. TCRalpha and TCRbeta cDNA libraries were constructed by 5'RACE with constant-segment primers, with sample barcodes and unique molecular identifiers being introduced. RNA was extracted from every sample with Trizol reagent. The libraries were amplified in two PCR steps, and the second step added a second sample barcode and Illumina TruSeq adapters. Libraries were sequenced on an Illumina NovaSeq with 2 x 150 bp paired-end reads. The study's own analysis went as follows. With migec v1.2.7, reads were demultiplexed and then collapsed into UMI-guided consensus sequences. Using mixcr v2.1.11, UMI consensuses were aligned to TRA and TRB V and J templates and then assembled into clonotypes. A clonotype was counted as expanded or contracted only if both edgeR and NoisET called the change significant, with noise models trained on biological replicates. For edgeR calls, the cutoffs were a false discovery rate-adjusted p below 0.01 and a log2 fold-change threshold of 1. As an exploratory analysis of dynamics, max-normalized trajectories of the 1000 most abundant clonotypes were examined with PCA combined with hierarchical clustering. Each responding clone was given a CD4 or CD8 phenotype based on the CD4+ and CD8+ repertoires, which had been sequenced separately. TCRdb redid the processing of the public reads, applying fastp at Q25 and MiXCR, and retained in-frame beta chains. CDR3 protein duplicates are merged, each entry listing the most common genes and DNA. These V and J calls rely on TCRdb rather than the paper's analysis. The sample includes 550,000 to 700,000 distinct CDR3 sequences, with roughly 17% observed a single time. The ten most abundant clones make up around 8.1% of the sample.

A remark on this clonotype: What antigen it recognizes has not been identified. No much larger clonotype is one base removed from it; base qualities were not supplied.

This clonotype originated in an adult woman who had mild COVID-19 (a few samples of this study predate the infection). The sample titles of this study are shuffled in the database, so cell type and time point are left out; the donor was told from shared clones. The sequenced material came from PBMCs or a T cell subset sorted from them (not recorded which). The sequence joins TRBV4-1 to TRBJ1-4, with TRBD1 perhaps the D gene, on 6 matching bases. The CDR3 has the sequence CASSQESRGRGTNEKLFF. In nucleotides, the sequence is TGCGCCAGCAGCCAAGAGTCCAGGGGAAGAGGAACTAATGAAAAACTGTTTTTT.